One and the same sample provided the 7 T cell receptor beta chains below, sequenced in a study of lymphopenia after photon versus proton radiotherapy. Data came from immunoSEQ multiplex PCR; TCRdb stores just in-frame clones and leaves some out. In the table there are 67,000 or so clones, approximately 87% of which are singletons. Specimen: peripheral blood, collected from a patient treated with proton-based radiotherapy. These receptors came from an elderly man with esophageal cancer.

V gene TRBV5-5 combines with J gene TRBJ1-2; D may be TRBD1 (6 bases). The germline gives CDR1 SGHKS, CDR2 YYEKEE (reference sequence). There are 14 residues in the CDR3. V lost 1 base and J 7 bases, leaving 14 bases between the germline ends. DNA for the CDR3: TGTGCCAGCAGCTTGAGTGGCAGGGGAACTGGCTACACCTTC. Translated, it gives CASSLSGRGTGYTF.

The V gene is TRBV6-5, the J gene TRBJ1-2; TRBD1 might be the D (5 bases). The CDR3 contains 14 residues. Trimming left V 7 bases short and J 4 bases short, with 16 bases between. CDR1 and CDR2 (germline): MNHEY, SVGAGI. CDR3 amino acids: CASNTGQRSYGYTF. CDR3 in DNA: TGTGCCAGCAACACCGGACAACGGTCCTATGGCTACACCTTC.

This chain links TRBV18 with TRBJ2-5; 9 bases agree with TRBD1. V lost 2 bases, J lost 2 bases, and 3 bases stayed unmatched. Looked up from germline, CDR1 is KGHSH and CDR2 is LQKENI. The CDR3 runs to 15 residues. CDR3 in amino acids: CASSPGTGNQETQYF. CDR3 in DNA: TGTGCCAGCTCACCAGGGACAGGGAATCAAGAGACCCAGTACTTC.

The chain uses TRBV6-5 and TRBJ2-5, with 7 bases matching TRBD1. Germline V gene data show CDR1 as MNHEY and CDR2 as SVGAGI. This CDR3 is built from 15 residues. Germline trimming cut 0 bases from V and 3 bases from J; bases unmatched to any gene: 4. Written as DNA, the CDR3 is TGTGCCAGCAGTTACTCACCCCAGGGGGAAGAGACCCAGTACTTC. It translates to CASSYSPQGEETQYF.

Details on this clone: Sequence at one end of the junction differs from germline and may be a read error. The chain employs TRBV6-1 and TRBJ2-7; 8 nucleotides line up with TRBD1. This CDR3 has 15 residues. The germline V gene encodes CDR1 MNHNS and CDR2 SASEGT. The CDR3 bases are TGTGCCAGCAGTAAAGCCTGGACAGGGAACTACGAGCAGTACTTC. This sequence encodes CASSKAWTGNYEQYF.

The V call is TRBV19, the J call TRBJ2-7; 10 bases are a match to TRBD2. V shed 6 bases, J shed 1 base, and the junction held 6 bases outside the gene matches. This CDR3 spans 15 amino acids. Germline CDR1 LNHDA, CDR2 SQIVND (reference sequence). CDR3 bases: TGTGCCAGTAGCACTAGCGGGAAGTTGTCCTACGAGCAGTACTTC. Translated, it gives CASSTSGKLSYEQYF. The full variable domain, completed using reference TRBV19 and TRBJ2-7, is DGGITQSPKYLFRKEGQNVTLSCEQNLNHDAMYWYRQDPGQGLRLIYYSQIVNDFQKGDIAEGYSVSREKKESFPLTVTSAQKNPTAFYLCASSTSGKLSYEQYFGPGTRLTVT.

This clone was counted once. The J gene is TRBJ2-2, the V gene TRBV7-6, with D unresolved. V was pared by 5 bases and J by 3 bases, with 10 bases between. There are 14 residues in the CDR3. Germline CDR1 SGHVS, CDR2 FNYEAQ. DNA for the CDR3: TGTGCCAGCAGCAGCTACGAGGACACCGGGGAGCTGTTTTTT. Its translation is CASSSYEDTGELFF.